These 24 T cell receptor beta chains originate from one sample sequenced in a study of human T cells and chemical hapten exposure. Time point in this sample: pre-sensitization, week 0. Treatment here: therapeutic diphenylcyclopropenone sensitization with weekly scalp DPC. Via MiXCR, TCRdb re-called the RACE reads, giving one row per CDR3 protein. The data show fewer than 150,000 distinct CDR3 sequences, with about 13% seen just once and around 2.7% held by the top ten. Sequenced material: whole blood, taken in connection with sensitization to the hapten diphenylcyclopropenone (DPC). The origin of the receptors is a woman aged 18-29 years with alopecia areata. Some clones in this sample may be carry-over from other donors' samples.

DNA of the CDR3: TGTGCCAGCAGCGTAGGCTCCCGGTATAGAGATACGCAGTATTTT. As protein: CASSVGSRYRDTQYF. V gene TRBV9 combines with J gene TRBJ2-3; D uncertain. Germline CDR1 is SGDLS and CDR2 is YYNGEE. CDR3 size: 15 residues. V was shortened by 0 bases and J by 5 bases, with 13 bases between the two germline ends.

This clonotype was detected only a few times. The V and J genes are TRBV9 and TRBJ2-3; TRBD1 matches 8 bases. CDR3 length: 17 amino acids. The trim removed 3 bases at V and 3 bases at J, leaving 12 bases unmatched. Germline lookup yields CDR1 SGDLS and CDR2 YYNGEE. CDR3 in amino acids: CASSAHQGDRRTDTQYF. The CDR3 DNA reads as TGTGCCAGCAGCGCACATCAGGGGGACAGGAGAACAGATACGCAGTATTTT.

The CDR3 spells CASSSGRKSGNTIYF. As DNA, the CDR3 is TGTGCCAGCAGCTCTGGTCGGAAGTCTGGAAACACCATATATTTT. The chain couples TRBV12-3 or TRBV12-4 to TRBJ1-3; no clear D gene. The CDR3 loop spans 15 amino acids. V lost 6 bases and J lost 1, with 13 bases in between.

This clonotype occurred many times. The chain recombines TRBV5-6 with TRBJ1-2, with TRBD1 matching over 8 bases. With 3 bases clipped from V and 4 bases from J, the junction kept 5 bases outside the gene matches. The CDR3 contains 14 residues. Germline V lookup: CDR1 SGHDT, CDR2 YYEEEE. CDR3 in amino acids: CASSWVGQAYGYTF. For the CDR3, the DNA is TGTGCCAGCAGCTGGGTGGGACAGGCCTATGGCTACACCTTC. The variable domain in full, completed from reference TRBV5-6 and TRBJ1-2, reads DAGVTQSPTHLIKTRGQQVTLRCSPKSGHDTVSWYQQALGQGPQFIFQYYEEEERQRGNFPDRFSGHQFPNYSSELNVNALLLGDSALYLCASSWVGQAYGYTFGSGTRLTVV.

This clonotype was found a few times. This chain uses TRBV18 with TRBJ2-1; D remains ambiguous. CDR3 length: 11 residues. V was trimmed by 2 bases and J by 8 bases, leaving 4 bases between them. Germline CDR1 and CDR2: KGHSH and LQKENI. For the CDR3, the DNA is TGTGCCAGCTCACCAGGGGATGAGCAGTTCTTC. Translated, it gives CASSPGDEQFF.

The J gene is TRBJ1-2, the V gene TRBV28, with D maybe TRBD1 (6 bases). Deletions cut 6 bases from V and 4 bases from J, with 15 bases between. Looked up from germline, CDR1 is MDHEN and CDR2 is SYDVKM. This CDR3 comprises 14 residues. CDR3 DNA: TGTGCCAGCAGCCCCCAAGACAGGCCCTATGGCTACACCTTC. Amino acids: CASSPQDRPYGYTF.

In its sample, this clonotype was seen many times. The V gene is TRBV19, the J gene TRBJ1-5; a possible D gene is TRBD1 (6 bases). Germline-derived CDR1 and CDR2 are LNHDA and SQIVND (reference sequence). The V end was cut by 2 bases, the J end by 0 bases, with 14 bases between. This CDR3 spans 17 amino acids. As DNA, the CDR3 is TGTGCCAGTAGTATAACTGGCAGGGGATATAGCAATCAGCCCCAGCATTTT. It yields the protein CASSITGRGYSNQPQHF.

CDR3 loop: CASSSKLPGTGGEETQYF. CDR3 in DNA: TGTGCCAGCAGCTCCAAACTCCCCGGGACAGGGGGCGAAGAGACCCAGTACTTC. The V call is TRBV7-6, the J call TRBJ2-5; 12 bases are shared with TRBD1. This CDR3 contains 18 residues. The junction had 12 bases not matched to a gene; V was cut back by 4 bases and J by 3 bases. The V gene's germline CDR1 is SGHVS and CDR2 FNYEAQ.

The CDR3 nucleotides are TGTGCCAGCAGTTTCCCTCTAGGGACCGGCACAGATACGCAGTATTTT. Residues: CASSFPLGTGTDTQYF. This sequence joins TRBV28 and TRBJ2-3, with D possibly called TRBD1 or TRBD2 (5 bases each). The CDR3 contains 16 residues. The germline V gene encodes CDR1 MDHEN and CDR2 SYDVKM. V lost 3 bases, J lost 1 base, and 14 bases lay in between.

This clonotype was detected only a few times. The rearrangement uses TRBV7-9 and TRBJ1-5; 7 bases align to TRBD1. V dropped 5 bases and J dropped 7; count of bases not matched to a gene: 17. This CDR3 comprises 17 residues. The V gene's germline CDR1 is SEHNR and CDR2 FQNEAQ (reference sequence). Here the CDR3 reads CASSRSMVQGMGQPQHF. In DNA, the CDR3 is TGTGCCAGCAGCCGATCAATGGTACAGGGGATGGGGCAGCCCCAGCATTTT.

This clonotype has a count of ten or more. The CDR3 nucleotides are TGCGCCAGCAGCCAAGAGCACGGCAACTCTGGAAACACCATATATTTT. This gives the protein CASSQEHGNSGNTIYF. This chain connects TRBV4-3 to TRBJ1-3; no firm D call. Trimming removed 0 bases from V and 0 bases from J, with 9 bases in between. CDR3 length: 16 amino acids. The germline CDR1 and CDR2 sequences are LGHNA and YSLEER.

CDR3 region: CSAGTPETQYF. The CDR3, as DNA: TGCAGCGCCGGGACACCGGAGACCCAGTACTTC. The J gene is TRBJ2-5, the V gene TRBV29-1, with TRBD1 as a possible D gene (6 bases). V dropped 7 bases and J dropped 5 bases, with 11 bases sitting between them. From germline, CDR1 is SQVTM and CDR2 ANQGSEA. This CDR3 comprises 11 residues.

This sequence joins TRBV18 and TRBJ2-7, with 11 bases matching TRBD1. CDR1 is KGHSH, CDR2 LQKENI, per germline. The V segment lost 3 bases and the J segment 9 bases; nucleotides outside the gene matches: 4. The CDR3 has 13 residues. The CDR3 reads CASSPDRGQGQYF. The DNA for the CDR3 is TGTGCCAGCTCACCGGACAGGGGGCAGGGGCAGTACTTC.

This clonotype showed up just a few times. This chain joins TRBV9 and TRBJ2-7; D perhaps matches TRBD2 (6 bases). Germline V gene data show CDR1 as SGDLS and CDR2 as YYNGEE. V was cut by 2 bases and J by 4 bases, with 13 bases left in between. This CDR3 contains 14 residues. The CDR3 nucleotides read TGTGCCAGCAGCGTGGCGACGGCGGGATACGAGCAGTACTTC. This gives the protein CASSVATAGYEQYF.

The chain recombines TRBV10-3 with TRBJ2-7; 10 bases match TRBD1. This CDR3 is built from 14 residues. The V gene end was trimmed by 6 bases and the J gene end by 2 bases; junction bases not matched to a gene: 4. The germline gives CDR1 ENHRY, CDR2 SYGVKD. The CDR3 nucleotides read TGTGCCATCAGGGGACAGGGGAATGCCTACGAGCAGTACTTC. This gives the protein CAIRGQGNAYEQYF.

This clonotype was seen more than once but under ten times. This chain connects TRBV6-5 to TRBJ2-7, with TRBD1 as a possible D gene (7 bases). CDR1 and CDR2 (germline): MNHEY, SVGAGI. The germline V and J ends were trimmed by 6 bases and 6 bases, with 15 bases remaining between them. This CDR3 region has 13 residues. The CDR3 DNA reads as TGTGCCAGCAGGATCACAGGGGAGGCCGAGCAGTACTTC. It encodes CASRITGEAEQYF.

This clonotype showed up many times. V and J are TRBV11-2 and TRBJ1-2; D is unresolved. Trimming took off 2 bases at V and 8 bases at J, with 18 bases between the two ends. This CDR3 comprises 15 residues. CDR1 and CDR2 (germline): SGHAT, FQNNGV. CDR3 nucleotides: TGTGCCAGCAGCTTAAGTCTTGGCGGTGGGGAAGGCTACACCTTC. Translation: CASSLSLGGGEGYTF.

This chain joins TRBV9 and TRBJ1-1, with D hard to call. Trimming took off 2 bases at V and 0 bases at J, with 11 bases between the two ends. The CDR3 has 15 amino acids. Germline assignment: CDR1 SGDLS and CDR2 YYNGEE. CDR3 nucleotide sequence: TGTGCCAGCAGCGTTGTAGGCAGGCTGAACACTGAAGCTTTCTTT. This codes for CASSVVGRLNTEAFF. The entire variable domain, with the rest obtained from reference TRBV9 and TRBJ1-1, is as follows: DSGVTQTPKHLITATGQRVTLRCSPRSGDLSVYWYQQSLDQGLQFLIQYYNGEERAKGNILERFSAQQFPDLHSELNLSSLELGDSALYFCASSVVGRLNTEAFFGQGTRLTVV.

This clonotype was recorded a few times. The germline gene is not matched at one end of the junction; a read error may be the cause. The V gene is TRBV2, the J gene TRBJ2-3; 11 bases line up with TRBD1. The length of the CDR3 is 15 residues. From germline, CDR1 is SNHLY and CDR2 FYNNEI. CDR3: CASSSRTGGTDTQYF. In DNA, the CDR3 is TGTGCCAGCAGCTCTCGGACAGGGGGCACGGATACGCAGTATTTT. Filled out from reference TRBV2 and TRBJ2-3, the complete variable domain reads EPEVTQTPSHQVTQMGQEVILRCVPISNHLYFYWYRQILGQKVEFLVSFYNNEISEKSEIFDDQFSVERPDGSNFTLKIRSTKLEDSAMYFCASSSRTGGTDTQYFGPGTRLTVL.

Many counts were recorded for this clonotype. The chain links TRBV9 to TRBJ1-1; unclear D gene. Germline lookup yields CDR1 SGDLS and CDR2 YYNGEE. This CDR3 is 13 amino acids long. With 2 bases removed from V and 1 base from J, the gap between germline ends came to 6 bases. In DNA form, the CDR3 reads TGTGCCAGCAGCGTTCTACAGAACACTGAAGCTTTCTTT. It translates to CASSVLQNTEAFF.

This clonotype was counted between two and nine times. V gene TRBV20-1 combines with J gene TRBJ1-1; D is unclear. The CDR3 runs to 13 residues. Germline V gene sequence: CDR1 DFQATT, CDR2 SNEGSKA (reference sequence). Trimming removed 3 bases from V and 5 bases from J, with 13 bases in between. For the CDR3, the DNA is TGCAGTGCTAGGTATCGGGCCGAGACTGAAGCTTTCTTT. Residues: CSARYRAETEAFF.

The chain carries TRBV10-3 and TRBJ1-3; D is ambiguous. Trimming left V 11 bases short and J 0 bases short, with 17 bases between. The CDR3 contains 15 residues. CDR1 and CDR2 from the germline V gene are ENHRY and SYGVKD. The CDR3 loop is CASSTPGSSGNTIYF. The DNA for the CDR3 is TGTGCCTCCTCTACCCCGGGGAGCTCTGGAAACACCATATATTTT.

The genes are TRBV20-1 and TRBJ2-3; 8 nucleotides align to TRBD2. The CDR3 sequence is 15 residues long. The V segment lost 3 bases and the J segment 1 base; nucleotides outside the gene matches: 6. Germline assignment: CDR1 DFQATT and CDR2 SNEGSKA (reference sequence). CDR3: CSARESGGRTDTQYF. CDR3 DNA sequence: TGCAGTGCTAGGGAAAGCGGGGGCCGCACAGATACGCAGTATTTT.

The table lists this clonotype with a few counts. V gene TRBV28 combines with J gene TRBJ2-4; TRBD1 aligns across 9 bases. Per the germline V gene, CDR1 is MDHEN and CDR2 is SYDVKM. This CDR3 is 17 amino acids long. Trimming removed 10 bases from V and 4 bases from J; junction bases left unmatched: 17. The CDR3 DNA follows: TGTGCCACCTCCGGGACAGGGATACTGGTTGCAAAAAACATTCAGTACTTC. Its protein product is CATSGTGILVAKNIQYF.